These T cell receptor beta chains were read from a single sample in a study of shared clonotypes between healthy human individuals. The method was immunoSEQ multiplex PCR; TCRdb's version includes in-frame clones alone and lacks a portion of them. The sample holds fewer than 1.8 million clones, about 98.5% seen once. The sample was naive CD4+ T cells sorted from blood. The receptors here all came from a man aged 25-45 years in good health. The CDR3 runs from the conserved cysteine through the conserved F or W. The D gene is left open where the match is weak. Some rows have no size entry. The others give once, few or many, or a class for an expanded clone.

d_call: NA; v_call: TRBV28; j_call: TRBJ1-2; clone_size: NA; cdr3_nt: TGTGCCAGCAGGATGCAGGGGCTCAACTATGGCTACACCTTC; cdr3_aa: CASRMQGLNYGYTF
d_call: NA; v_call: TRBV5-4; j_call: TRBJ1-1; clone_size: NA; cdr3_nt: TGTGCCAGCAGCCAAATGAACACTGAAGCTTTCTTT; cdr3_aa: CASSQMNTEAFF
d_call: TRBD2; v_call: TRBV2; j_call: TRBJ2-3; clone_size: NA; cdr3_nt: TGTGCCAGCATCGGACTAGCGGGAGGGCCCAAGCTCACAGATACGCAGTATTTT; cdr3_aa: CASIGLAGGPKLTDTQYF
d_call: TRBD1; v_call: TRBV27; j_call: TRBJ2-7; clone_size: NA; cdr3_nt: TGTGCCAGCAGTTTCTATCCGGGACAGGGGATCAACGAGCAGTACTTC; cdr3_aa: CASSFYPGQGINEQYF
d_call: TRBD1; v_call: TRBV2; j_call: TRBJ2-5; clone_size: NA; cdr3_nt: TGTGCCAGCAGCAGGGGGGAGACCCAGTACTTC; cdr3_aa: CASSRGETQYF
d_call: NA; v_call: TRBV11-2; j_call: TRBJ2-5; clone_size: NA; cdr3_nt: TGTGCCAGCAGCTTAAACGGCCGGACCCAGTACTTC; cdr3_aa: CASSLNGRTQYF
d_call: TRBD2; v_call: TRBV28; j_call: TRBJ2-7; clone_size: NA; cdr3_nt: TGTGCCAGCAGTTGGGACTACCGTGTCACCTACGAGCAGTACTTC; cdr3_aa: CASSWDYRVTYEQYF
d_call: NA; v_call: TRBV11-3; j_call: TRBJ2-1; clone_size: NA; cdr3_nt: TGTGCCAGCAGGGGGAGTAGTGACTACAATGAGCAGTTCTTC; cdr3_aa: CASRGSSDYNEQFF
d_call: NA; v_call: TRBV2; j_call: TRBJ2-5; clone_size: NA; cdr3_nt: TGTGCCAGCGGGAAGGGCCTAAGCCAAGAGACCCAGTACTTC; cdr3_aa: CASGKGLSQETQYF
d_call: NA; v_call: TRBV4-3; j_call: TRBJ1-4; clone_size: NA; cdr3_nt: TGCGCCAGCAGCCAAGATGCAGGGTGGGGGTCGAATGAAAAACTGTTTTTT; cdr3_aa: CASSQDAGWGSNEKLFF
d_call: TRBD2; v_call: TRBV9; j_call: TRBJ2-5; clone_size: NA; cdr3_nt: TGTGCCAGCAGCGGCCGGACTAGCCATGCTGGGGAGACCCAGTACTTC; cdr3_aa: CASSGRTSHAGETQYF
d_call: TRBD2; v_call: TRBV20-1; j_call: TRBJ2-7; clone_size: NA; cdr3_nt: TGCAGTGCTCCTACTAGCGTCGAGCAGTACTTC; cdr3_aa: CSAPTSVEQYF
d_call: TRBD1; v_call: TRBV7-9; j_call: TRBJ2-1; clone_size: NA; cdr3_nt: TGTGCCAGCAGCCCAGGGGAATACAGGGGTGAGCAGTTCTTC; cdr3_aa: CASSPGEYRGEQFF
d_call: TRBD1; v_call: TRBV5-4; j_call: TRBJ1-4; clone_size: NA; cdr3_nt: TGTGCCAGTCGACAGGGAAATGAAAAACTGTTTTTT; cdr3_aa: CASRQGNEKLFF
d_call: NA; v_call: TRBV7-8; j_call: TRBJ1-2; clone_size: NA; cdr3_nt: TGTGCCAGCAGCTTAGGGTCCGACCTCTATGGCTACACCTTC; cdr3_aa: CASSLGSDLYGYTF
d_call: NA; v_call: TRBV11-2; j_call: TRBJ1-2; clone_size: NA; cdr3_nt: TGTGCCAGCAGCCCTCCGGGTGGCTACACCTTC; cdr3_aa: CASSPPGGYTF
d_call: NA; v_call: TRBV4-1; j_call: TRBJ2-1; clone_size: NA; cdr3_nt: TGCGCCAGCAGCCAAGATTCGCCCCAGTGGCGAAGCGGTTACAATGAGCAGTTCTTC; cdr3_aa: CASSQDSPQWRSGYNEQFF
d_call: NA; v_call: TRBV2; j_call: TRBJ2-7; clone_size: NA; cdr3_nt: TGTGCCAGCAGTGGAGAGTTCCGACGCCTCTCCTACGAGCAGTACTTC; cdr3_aa: CASSGEFRRLSYEQYF
d_call: NA; v_call: TRBV5-4; j_call: TRBJ2-7; clone_size: NA; cdr3_nt: TGTGCCAGCAGCTTCGCGCGGGGATGGGCCTACGAGCAGTACTTC; cdr3_aa: CASSFARGWAYEQYF
d_call: NA; v_call: TRBV27; j_call: TRBJ2-5; clone_size: NA; cdr3_nt: TGTGCCAGCAGTTCGGACCACAGGGAGACCCAGTACTTC; cdr3_aa: CASSSDHRETQYF
d_call: NA; v_call: TRBV5-5; j_call: TRBJ1-4; clone_size: NA; cdr3_nt: TGTGCCAGCAGCCTAAAGGCCTGGGACGGAGGCACTAATGAAAAACTGTTTTTT; cdr3_aa: CASSLKAWDGGTNEKLFF
d_call: NA; v_call: TRBV20-1; j_call: TRBJ2-5; clone_size: NA; cdr3_nt: TGCAGTGAGGGACGAAGGGAGACCCAGTACTTC; cdr3_aa: CSEGRRETQYF
d_call: NA; v_call: TRBV6-5; j_call: TRBJ2-2; clone_size: NA; cdr3_nt: TGTGCCAGCAGTTACCTACCATTAAACACCGGGGAGCTGTTTTTT; cdr3_aa: CASSYLPLNTGELFF
d_call: TRBD1; v_call: TRBV9; j_call: TRBJ2-7; clone_size: NA; cdr3_nt: TGTGCCAGCAGCTCGGGACAGGCCTCCTACGAGCAGTACTTC; cdr3_aa: CASSSGQASYEQYF
d_call: NA; v_call: TRBV6-1; j_call: TRBJ1-2; clone_size: NA; cdr3_nt: TGTGCCAGCAGCCCGACAGTTAACTATGGCTACACCTTC; cdr3_aa: CASSPTVNYGYTF
d_call: NA; v_call: TRBV6-5; j_call: TRBJ1-2; clone_size: NA; cdr3_nt: TGTGCCAGCAGTTACGGCCCTGGGGGCTACACCTTC; cdr3_aa: CASSYGPGGYTF
d_call: NA; v_call: TRBV6-5; j_call: TRBJ2-7; clone_size: NA; cdr3_nt: TGTGCCAGCAGTCCCCTGGGTCGCTCCTACGAGCAGTACTTC; cdr3_aa: CASSPLGRSYEQYF
d_call: TRBD1; v_call: TRBV9; j_call: TRBJ1-2; clone_size: NA; cdr3_nt: TGTGCCAGCAGCGGTATCAGGGGGACTGGCTACACCTTC; cdr3_aa: CASSGIRGTGYTF
d_call: NA; v_call: TRBV5-5; j_call: TRBJ1-5; clone_size: NA; cdr3_nt: TGTGCCAGCAGCCCGGCGGGGGGCAATCAGCCCCAGCATTTT; cdr3_aa: CASSPAGGNQPQHF
d_call: NA; v_call: TRBV9; j_call: TRBJ2-6; clone_size: once; cdr3_nt: TGTGCCAGCAGCGTACGTAGGGCTGGGGCCAACGTCCTGACTTTC; cdr3_aa: CASSVRRAGANVLTF
d_call: TRBD2; v_call: TRBV10-2; j_call: TRBJ2-1; clone_size: NA; cdr3_nt: TGCGCCACCCTCCCCCGCGGGCTAGCGGACTACAATGAGCAGTTCTTC; cdr3_aa: CATLPRGLADYNEQFF
d_call: TRBD1; v_call: TRBV7-8; j_call: TRBJ2-7; clone_size: NA; cdr3_nt: TGTGCCAGCAGCGGCCGGGACAGGGTTTCCTACGAGCAGTACTTC; cdr3_aa: CASSGRDRVSYEQYF
d_call: TRBD1; v_call: TRBV19; j_call: TRBJ2-1; clone_size: NA; cdr3_nt: TGTGCCAGTAGTATGGGACAGGGCGGGAATGAGCAGTTCTTC; cdr3_aa: CASSMGQGGNEQFF
d_call: TRBD1; v_call: TRBV7-3; j_call: TRBJ2-1; clone_size: NA; cdr3_nt: TGTGCCAGCAGCTTGGCAGGGGGTGATCAGTTCTTC; cdr3_aa: CASSLAGGDQFF
d_call: NA; v_call: TRBV28; j_call: TRBJ2-5; clone_size: NA; cdr3_nt: TGTGCCAGCAGGGCTGGTTATCTACGCCAAGAGACCCAGTACTTC; cdr3_aa: CASRAGYLRQETQYF
d_call: NA; v_call: TRBV19; j_call: TRBJ2-5; clone_size: NA; cdr3_nt: TGTGCCAGTAGTGGGGCAGGGCAAGAGACCCAGTACTTC; cdr3_aa: CASSGAGQETQYF
d_call: NA; v_call: TRBV6-5; j_call: TRBJ1-5; clone_size: NA; cdr3_nt: TGTGCCAGCAGTTCCCCCACACACTATAGCAATCAGGCCCAGCATTTT; cdr3_aa: CASSSPTHYSNQAQHF
d_call: NA; v_call: TRBV2; j_call: TRBJ1-2; clone_size: NA; cdr3_nt: TGTGCCAGCAGTTTCAAACAGGGCCTGGCCAATAACTATGGCTACACCTTC; cdr3_aa: CASSFKQGLANNYGYTF
d_call: TRBD2; v_call: TRBV4-2; j_call: TRBJ2-3; clone_size: NA; cdr3_nt: TGTGCCAGCAGCCCCACCGGACTAGCGGGAGGCACAGATACGCAGTATTTT; cdr3_aa: CASSPTGLAGGTDTQYF
d_call: NA; v_call: TRBV29-1; j_call: TRBJ1-1; clone_size: NA; cdr3_nt: TGCAGCGTTGTTACCACACATGAAGCTTTCTTT; cdr3_aa: CSVVTTHEAFF
d_call: TRBD2; v_call: TRBV11-2; j_call: TRBJ2-5; clone_size: NA; cdr3_nt: TGTGCCAGCAGCTTAGGGGCTAGCGGGACGGAGACCCAGTACTTC; cdr3_aa: CASSLGASGTETQYF